The T cell receptor (beta chain) under discussion was sequenced for a study of neurological immune-mediated disorders. This clonotype was seen many times. Its antigen is unknown. From germline, CDR1 is SGHTS and CDR2 YDEGEE. The CDR3 consists of 13 residues. V lost 1 base and J lost 5, with 9 bases in between. Study findings and constraints: None of the CDR3 amino acid sequences in expanded clones turned up in more than one subject, which points to private repertoires in all groups.

The time point denotes: technical triplicate 1. It was from 2 million PBMCs stored at -80 C that the unsorted libraries were obtained. Sequencing of 15-18 subjects in each run yielded over 200 million TCR-beta sequences. TCRdb processed the 5' RACE reads anew with MiXCR; each CDR3 protein has one entry. The table shows 40,000 or so distinct CDR3 sequences, with 11% occurring only once. Material for sequencing was PBMCs. The sequence came from a man aged 55 to 70 with HTLV-1-associated myelopathy (HAM/TSP). This rearrangement joins TRBV5-8 to TRBJ2-5; no clear D gene. CDR3 nucleotide sequence: TGTGCCAGCAGCTTGCACGTCGGGGAGACCCAGTACTTC. Its translation is CASSLHVGETQYF.